This T cell receptor beta chain was identified in a study of blood T cell repertoires in COVID-19. Overall study context: Samples representing acute and convalescent COVID-19 were sourced from the United States, Italy and Spain. PBMCs, B-cell-depleted T cells, or T cells were the source of the cDNA or gDNA that made up the material.

Germline V CDR1 and CDR2: GTSNPN, SVGIG (reference sequence). The CDR3 has 11 amino acids. As for this clone: At one boundary the junction diverges from the germline segment, which might be a read error.

Per the original data handling: Reference gene primer amplification gave estimated nucleated cell counts. Repertoires were generated with immunoSEQ multiplex PCR, while TCRdb's copy carries only in-frame clones and drops some. V, J and clone size reflect that table, while D and trimming were determined from the DNA. This repertoire shows approximately 290,000 clones, around 89% found once; its top ten account for approximately 0.84%. Sequenced sample: peripheral blood. The sequence was obtained from a man younger than 45 with acute or convalescent COVID-19. The chain uses TRBV30 and TRBJ1-2, with D maybe TRBD1 (5 bases). DNA of the CDR3: TGTGCCTGGAGGGGTAACGGACAAAGAGGCTTC. Translating gives CAWRGNGQRGF.